The 26 T cell receptor beta chains below all came from one sample that was sequenced in a study of early T cells in non-severe SARS-CoV-2 infection. Using its own MiXCR run on the 5' RACE reads, TCRdb lists one record per CDR3 protein. The sample yields about 60,000 distinct CDR3 sequences, over 10% seen once. The sequencing sample was made of whole blood. All receptors come from an adult who was a healthcare worker with PCR-confirmed SARS-CoV-2 infection or an uninfected control (not recorded which).

This clonotype was seen more than once but under ten times. The genes are TRBV7-9 and TRBJ2-1; the D gene is possibly TRBD2 (5 bases). This CDR3 comprises 17 residues. V was cut by 1 base and J by 0 bases, with 13 bases left in between. CDR1 and CDR2 from the germline V gene are SEHNR and FQNEAQ (reference sequence). The CDR3 nucleotides are TGTGCCAGCAGCTTAGGTTGGACGGGGAGCTCCTACAATGAGCAGTTCTTC. Translation gives CASSLGWTGSSYNEQFF.

The chain employs TRBV11-2 and TRBJ2-2, with D hard to call. This CDR3 spans 15 amino acids. Germline loops: CDR1 SGHAT, CDR2 FQNNGV. The V gene lost 6 bases and the J gene lost 3 bases, with 14 bases spanning the gap. The CDR3 loop is CASSLNQVDTGELFF. The DNA of the CDR3 is TGTGCCAGCAGTCTAAACCAGGTCGACACCGGGGAGCTGTTTTTT.

This clonotype was found many times. V gene TRBV29-1 combines with J gene TRBJ1-1, with a possible D match to TRBD1 (5 bases). The CDR3 sequence is 13 residues long. Germline V gives CDR1 SQVTM, CDR2 ANQGSEA. V was trimmed by 8 bases and J by 4 bases, leaving 17 bases between them. The CDR3 DNA reads as TGCAGCACCGACGAGGGGTTCGGCACTGAAGCTTTCTTT. As protein: CSTDEGFGTEAFF. Full variable domain (rest looked up from reference TRBV29-1 and TRBJ1-1): SAVISQKPSRDICQRGTSLTIQCQVDSQVTMMFWYRQQPGQSLTLIATANQGSEATYESGFVIDKFPISRPNLTFSTLTVSNMSPEDSSIYLCSTDEGFGTEAFFGQGTRLTVV.

This clonotype has just a few counts. The chain combines TRBV7-8 with TRBJ2-7; D is undetermined. The CDR3 is 14 residues long. V lost 1 base to trimming and J lost 2 bases, with 9 bases between them. The germline V gene encodes CDR1 SGHVS and CDR2 FQNEAQ. The CDR3 here is CASSLEYGPYEQYF. The CDR3 DNA reads TGTGCCAGCAGCTTAGAATACGGTCCCTACGAGCAGTACTTC.

This clonotype has more than one count but fewer than ten. The rearrangement joins TRBV6-2 or TRBV6-3 to TRBJ2-5; the D gene is possibly TRBD1 (5 bases). The CDR3 loop spans 14 amino acids. With 8 bases removed from V and 0 bases from J, the gap between germline ends came to 13 bases. Germline CDR1 is MNHEY and CDR2 is SVGEGT. In DNA form, the CDR3 reads TGTGCCAGCCAAAAGACAGAGTACCAAGAGACCCAGTACTTC. The encoded protein is CASQKTEYQETQYF.

The chain has TRBV7-8 and TRBJ2-1; D is unclear. The length of the CDR3 is 15 residues. The V and J ends lost 2 bases and 2 bases respectively, with 10 bases between them. Germline loops: CDR1 SGHVS, CDR2 FQNEAQ. CDR3 in DNA: TGTGCCAGCAGCTTACGTGAATACCCCTACAATGAGCAGTTCTTC. Its translation: CASSLREYPYNEQFF.

This sequence joins TRBV15 and TRBJ2-1; TRBD1 aligns across 7 bases. Germline values: CDR1 LNHNV, CDR2 YYDKDF (reference sequence). V lost 3 bases, J lost 3 bases, and 2 bases stayed unmatched. CDR3 length equals 14 residues. The CDR3 DNA reads TGTGCCACCAGCAGTCGGGACAGCTACAATGAGCAGTTCTTC. Its protein product is CATSSRDSYNEQFF. Full variable domain (rest looked up from reference TRBV15 and TRBJ2-1): DAMVIQNPRYQVTQFGKPVTLSCSQTLNHNVMYWYQQKSSQAPKLLFHYYDKDFNNEADTPDNFQSRRPNTSFCFLDIRSPGLGDTAMYLCATSSRDSYNEQFFGPGTRLTVL.

The V gene is TRBV5-1, the J gene TRBJ2-5; the match to TRBD2 covers 9 bases. V trimming: 4 bases; J trimming: 0 bases; junction bases outside the gene matches: 1. From germline, CDR1 is SGHRS and CDR2 YFSETQ. This CDR3 contains 14 residues. Here the CDR3 DNA reads TGCGCCAGCAGCCCTAGCGGGAACCAAGAGACCCAGTACTTC. Translated, it gives CASSPSGNQETQYF.

The genes are TRBV11-2 and TRBJ2-1; TRBD1 agrees at 7 bases. V lost 0 bases, J lost 13 bases, and 6 bases stayed unmatched. The CDR3 has 13 residues. CDR1 and CDR2 (germline): SGHAT, FQNNGV. Here the CDR3 DNA reads TGTGCCAGCAGCTTAGACGAACAGGGGTACCAGTTCTTC. It is translated as CASSLDEQGYQFF.

This clonotype showed up many times. This chain links TRBV3-1 with TRBJ2-7, with D unresolved. Germline-derived CDR1 and CDR2 are LGHDT and YNNKEL (reference sequence). The germline V and J ends were trimmed by 8 bases and 5 bases, with 10 bases remaining between them. This CDR3 region has 11 residues. In DNA form, the CDR3 reads TGTGCCAGCGCCCAATTGGACGAGCAGTACTTC. It specifies CASAQLDEQYF.

The V call is TRBV20-1, the J call TRBJ2-7; no firm D call. This CDR3 has 13 residues. Germline loops: CDR1 DFQATT, CDR2 SNEGSKA (reference sequence). Trimming took off 2 bases at V and 3 bases at J, with 11 bases between the two ends. The CDR3 DNA reads as TGCAGTGCTAGATACCAGGCCGTCTACGAGCAGTACTTC. Translated, it gives CSARYQAVYEQYF.

This clonotype has more than one count but fewer than ten. The CDR3 region has the DNA TGCGCCAGCAGTTCGACCGGGACGGGGATGAACACCGGGGAGCTGTTTTTT. It specifies CASSSTGTGMNTGELFF. J is TRBJ2-2 and V is TRBV10-1; D may match TRBD1 or TRBD2 (5 bases each). V was clipped by 5 bases and J by 1 base, with 17 bases between them. The CDR3 extends over 17 amino acids. The germline V gene has CDR1 WNHNN and CDR2 SYGVQD (reference sequence).

This clonotype was seen a few times. The DNA for the CDR3 is TGTGCCAGCAGCCAAGGTTCTAGCGGACACCTTTCACCCCTCCACTTT. Protein sequence: CASSQGSSGHLSPLHF. The V and J genes are TRBV14 and TRBJ1-6; the D gene is possibly TRBD1 (5 bases). Germline values: CDR1 SGHDN, CDR2 FVKESK. V shed 1 base and J shed 9 bases, with 16 bases lying between them. This CDR3 is 16 amino acids long. Combining the CDR3 with reference TRBV14 and TRBJ1-6 gives the whole variable domain EAGVTQFPSHSVIEKGQTVTLRCDPISGHDNLYWYRRVMGKEIKFLLHFVKESKQDESGMPNNRFLAERTGGTYSTLKVQPAELEDSGVYFCASSQGSSGHLSPLHFGNGTRLTVT.

The CDR3, as DNA: TGCAGTGCTAGTCCTTCAGGGCCATATGGCTACACCTTC. Its translation: CSASPSGPYGYTF. The rearrangement links TRBV20-1 to TRBJ1-2; D may be TRBD1 (5 bases). V dropped 3 bases and J dropped 5 bases, with 13 bases sitting between them. Germline CDR1 is DFQATT and CDR2 is SNEGSKA (reference sequence). CDR3 length: 13 amino acids.

In its sample, this clonotype was seen many times. CDR3 bases: TGCAGCGTTCGGACTAGCGGGGCAAAGTTCTTC. Its protein is CSVRTSGAKFF. This chain uses TRBV29-1 with TRBJ2-1, with 12 bases aligning to TRBD2. CDR1 SQVTM and CDR2 ANQGSEA come from the germline V gene. The CDR3 consists of 11 residues. V shed 5 bases and J 14 bases; nucleotides not matched to a gene: 4.

This clonotype was picked up a small number of times. The chain carries TRBV15 and TRBJ1-3; D not certain. V lost 1 base to trimming and J lost 3 bases, with 7 bases between them. In germline, CDR1 is LNHNV, CDR2 YYDKDF (reference sequence). The CDR3 runs to 14 residues. The CDR3 loop reads CATSRGSLGNTIYF. DNA for the CDR3: TGTGCCACCAGCAGAGGCAGTCTTGGAAACACCATATATTTT.

This sequence joins TRBV20-1 and TRBJ2-3; 9 positions match TRBD2. Losses at the gene ends were 3 bases for V and 0 bases for J; bases not matched to a gene: 16. This CDR3 spans 19 amino acids. Germline V gene sequence: CDR1 DFQATT, CDR2 SNEGSKA (reference sequence). Here the CDR3 DNA reads TGCAGTGCTAGTGGATACGAGACTAGCGGAAACCCTAGCACAGATACGCAGTATTTT. It is translated as CSASGYETSGNPSTDTQYF.

This rearrangement joins TRBV9 to TRBJ2-2, with D possibly being TRBD2 (5 bases). From germline, CDR1 is SGDLS and CDR2 YYNGEE. The V and J ends lost 2 bases and 4 bases respectively, with 12 bases between them. The CDR3 length is 15 residues. This CDR3 reads CASSVFSVGTGELFF. Written as DNA, the CDR3 is TGTGCCAGCAGCGTTTTTAGCGTCGGCACCGGGGAGCTGTTTTTT.

This clonotype was detected only a few times. This chain connects TRBV6-2 or TRBV6-3 to TRBJ1-1; no clear D. V was pared by 4 bases and J by 4 bases, with 10 bases between. Germline values: CDR1 MNHEY, CDR2 SVGEGT. The length of the CDR3 is 13 residues. This chain's CDR3 is CASSSFLGTEAFF. The CDR3 DNA reads as TGTGCCAGCAGTTCCTTTCTGGGCACTGAAGCTTTCTTT.

This chain uses TRBV20-1 with TRBJ2-7, with D possibly matching TRBD1 (6 bases). The germline V gene encodes CDR1 DFQATT and CDR2 SNEGSKA (reference sequence). There are 14 residues in the CDR3. V was pared by 2 bases and J by 4 bases, with 15 bases between. CDR3 nucleotides: TGCAGTGCTAGACATGGCAGGGGAACATACGAGCAGTACTTC. This encodes CSARHGRGTYEQYF.

This clonotype has ten or more counts. This chain uses TRBV14 with TRBJ2-1; no definite D call. There are 12 residues in the CDR3. Trimming stripped 4 bases from V and 8 bases from J, with 9 bases between. CDR1 SGHDN and CDR2 FVKESK come from the germline V gene. The DNA for the CDR3 is TGTGCCAGCAGCCCCCCCTTGTATGAGCAGTTCTTC. Translation gives CASSPPLYEQFF.

This clonotype was seen a few times. The rearrangement joins TRBV19 to TRBJ1-2; unclear D gene. This CDR3 spans 15 amino acids. Deletions cut 8 bases from V and 1 base from J, with 17 bases between. Germline CDR1 reads LNHDA; CDR2 reads SQIVND (reference sequence). The CDR3 sequence is CASGSPALHNYGYTF. CDR3 sequence (DNA): TGTGCCAGTGGCTCCCCGGCATTACATAACTATGGCTACACCTTC.

This clonotype was picked up many times. This rearrangement joins TRBV7-6 to TRBJ2-2; D is unresolved. The CDR3 length is 15 residues. Germline V lookup: CDR1 SGHVS, CDR2 FNYEAQ. V lost 8 bases and J 1 base, leaving 14 bases between the germline ends. The CDR3 spells CASASPFQNTGELFF. Here the CDR3 DNA reads TGTGCCAGCGCCTCCCCGTTTCAGAACACCGGGGAGCTGTTTTTT.

This clonotype occurred once. V usage is TRBV10-2 and J usage is TRBJ2-1; 10 positions match TRBD1. CDR3 size: 12 residues. Germline V lookup: CDR1 WSHSY, CDR2 SAAADI. Germline trimming cut 10 bases from V and 13 bases from J; bases unmatched to any gene: 10. In nucleotides, the CDR3 is TGCGCCACCACGGGACAGGGGACGGACCAGTTCTTC. Its translation is CATTGQGTDQFF.

This clonotype was seen a few times. This chain links TRBV4-1 with TRBJ2-7, with a possible D match to TRBD2 (6 bases). The CDR3 has 15 residues. Germline lookup yields CDR1 MGHRA and CDR2 YSYEKL. The germline V and J ends were trimmed by 1 base and 4 bases, with 14 bases remaining between them. As DNA, the CDR3 is TGCGCCAGCAGCCAAGTTACGGGAGCAAGATACGAGCAGTACTTC. Its translation: CASSQVTGARYEQYF.

DNA for the CDR3: TGCGCCAGCAGCTTGGCTACATACAGGGTTGGAGTCGAGCAGTACTTC. Its translation: CASSLATYRVGVEQYF. This rearrangement joins TRBV5-1 to TRBJ2-7; TRBD1 is a possible D gene (6 bases). The V gene's germline CDR1 is SGHRS and CDR2 YFSETQ. V was pared by 0 bases and J by 6 bases, with 19 bases between. The CDR3 is 16 residues long.